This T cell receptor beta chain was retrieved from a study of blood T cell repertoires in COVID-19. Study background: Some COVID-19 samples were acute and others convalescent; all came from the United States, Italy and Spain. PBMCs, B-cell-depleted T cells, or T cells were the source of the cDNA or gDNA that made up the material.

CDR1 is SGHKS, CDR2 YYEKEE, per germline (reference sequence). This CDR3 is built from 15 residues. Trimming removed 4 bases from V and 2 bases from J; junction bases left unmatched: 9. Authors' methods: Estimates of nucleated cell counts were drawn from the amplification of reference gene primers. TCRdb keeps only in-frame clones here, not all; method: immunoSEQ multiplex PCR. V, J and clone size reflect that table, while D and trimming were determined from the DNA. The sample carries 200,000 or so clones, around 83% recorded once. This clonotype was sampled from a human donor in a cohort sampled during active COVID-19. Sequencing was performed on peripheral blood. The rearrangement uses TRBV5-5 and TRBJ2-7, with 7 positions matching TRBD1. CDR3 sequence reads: CASSADHQGAYEQYF. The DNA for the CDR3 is TGTGCCAGCAGCGCTGACCACCAGGGGGCCTACGAGCAGTACTTC.